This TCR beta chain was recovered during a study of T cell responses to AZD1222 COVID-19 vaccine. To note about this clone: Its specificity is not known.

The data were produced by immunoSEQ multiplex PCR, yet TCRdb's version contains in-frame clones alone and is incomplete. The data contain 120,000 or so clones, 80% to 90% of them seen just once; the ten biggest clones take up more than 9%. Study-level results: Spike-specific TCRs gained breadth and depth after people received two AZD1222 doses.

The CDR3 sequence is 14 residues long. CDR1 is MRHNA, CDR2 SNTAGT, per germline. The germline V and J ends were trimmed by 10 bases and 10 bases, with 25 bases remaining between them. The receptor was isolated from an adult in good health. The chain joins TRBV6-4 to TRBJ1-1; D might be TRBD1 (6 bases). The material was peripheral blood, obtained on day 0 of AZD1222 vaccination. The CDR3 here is CANRPEQGGRLAFF. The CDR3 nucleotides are TGTGCCAACAGGCCCGAACAGGGAGGTCGTCTAGCTTTCTTT.